The 18 T cell receptor beta chains listed next were all sequenced from one sample in a study of regulatory T cells in long-lasting Graves disease. CDR3 regions were amplified by Arm-PCR using iRepertoire HTBI primers to build TCR beta libraries. TCRdb fed the multiplex PCR reads into MiXCR, producing one record per CDR3 protein. The sample has around 500,000 distinct CDR3 sequences; around 20% are singletons. The time point was: persistent/refractory GD, antithyroid drugs over 5 years with positive TRAb. Construction of the TCR library relied on RNA isolated from PBMCs. Sequencing used peripheral blood mononuclear cells (PBMCs), obtained when the disease was refractory, from a patient treated with antithyroid drugs. Every receptor here comes from a female donor with Graves disease.

J is TRBJ1-1 and V is TRBV7-9; D is ambiguous. Germline CDR1 reads SEHNR; CDR2 reads FQNEAQ (reference sequence). V was pared by 3 bases and J by 0 bases, with 8 bases between. CDR3 length: 14 residues. CDR3 residues: CASSFSGLNTEAFF. Here the CDR3 DNA reads TGTGCCAGCAGCTTTAGCGGATTGAACACTGAAGCTTTCTTT.

V usage is TRBV6-2 or TRBV6-3 and J usage is TRBJ2-7, with TRBD2 as a possible D gene (6 bases). The CDR3 totals 16 residues. The germline V and J ends were trimmed by 8 bases and 0 bases, with 20 bases remaining between them. CDR1 and CDR2 from the germline V gene are MNHEY and SVGEGT. CDR3 protein: CASGPLGGVSSYEQYF. The CDR3, as DNA: TGTGCCAGCGGGCCTCTGGGCGGGGTCAGCTCCTACGAGCAGTACTTC.

As regards this clonotype: This clone may be a read error of a much larger clone one base away. The chain has TRBV20-1 and TRBJ2-1, with 14 bases matching TRBD2. V trimming: 7 bases; J trimming: 7 bases; junction bases outside the gene matches: 0. Germline CDR1 reads DFQATT; CDR2 reads SNEGSKA (reference sequence). CDR3 length: 12 residues. CDR3 DNA sequence: TGCAGTGGGACTAGCGGGGGGAATGAGCAGTTCTTC. Protein sequence: CSGTSGGNEQFF.

The rearrangement links TRBV4-3 to TRBJ2-2, with a weak D call TRBD1 (5 bases). Germline CDR1 LGHNA, CDR2 YSLEER. Trimming shortened V by 1 base and J by 7 bases, and 19 bases separated the two germline ends. The CDR3 has 17 amino acids. The CDR3 DNA reads TGCGCCAGCAGCCAAGTGTCGTCAGGGCCCGCGAGCGGGGAGCTGTTTTTT. Translation: CASSQVSSGPASGELFF.

This clonotype was observed at least ten times. The chain uses TRBV19 and TRBJ1-1; D is uncertain. CDR1 is LNHDA and CDR2 is SQIVND in the germline V gene (reference sequence). Deletions cut 6 bases from V and 4 bases from J, with 15 bases between. CDR3 length: 14 amino acids. The CDR3, as DNA: TGTGCCAGTAGGGAAGGCGGCACCCTCACTGAAGCTTTCTTT. Translated, it gives CASREGGTLTEAFF.

This clonotype has a handful of counts. This sequence joins TRBV9 and TRBJ2-5; 10 bases match TRBD2. Germline-derived CDR1 and CDR2 are SGDLS and YYNGEE. This CDR3 contains 17 residues. With V trimmed by 0 bases and J by 2 bases, 7 bases remained unmatched. The CDR3 spells CASSVALAGVGQETQYF. For the CDR3, the DNA is TGTGCCAGCAGCGTAGCGCTAGCGGGAGTTGGACAAGAGACCCAGTACTTC.

Ten or more counts support this clonotype. V gene TRBV4-1 combines with J gene TRBJ1-2, with D tentatively TRBD1 (5 bases). Trimming stripped 1 base from V and 0 bases from J, with 12 bases between. Germline CDR1 is MGHRA and CDR2 is YSYEKL. This CDR3 has 16 residues. The CDR3 nucleotides read TGCGCCAGCAGCCAAGTTTGGGACGGACCTAACTATGGCTACACCTTC. Its protein is CASSQVWDGPNYGYTF.

This clonotype was counted many times. The chain uses TRBV12-5 and TRBJ2-7; 8 bases map to TRBD2. Germline V CDR1 and CDR2: LGHNT, FRNRAP. CDR3 length: 13 amino acids. V was pared by 1 base and J by 5 bases, with 1 base of the junction left unmatched. The CDR3, as DNA: TGTGCTAGTGGTTTGGGTAGCGGGAACGAGCAGTACTTC. Translated, it gives CASGLGSGNEQYF. Combining the CDR3 with reference TRBV12-5 and TRBJ2-7 gives the whole variable domain DARVTQTPRHKVTEMGQEVTMRCQPILGHNTVFWYRQTMMQGLELLAYFRNRAPLDDSGMPKDRFSAEMPDATLATLKIQPSEPRDSAVYFCASGLGSGNEQYFGPGTRLTVT.

This chain links TRBV3-1 with TRBJ2-7, with a tentative D call TRBD2 (7 bases). The CDR3 sequence is 19 residues long. Germline values: CDR1 LGHDT, CDR2 YNNKEL (reference sequence). V lost 1 base, J lost 4 bases, and 26 bases lay in between. CDR3 sequence: CASSQGGPAFAGALYEQYF. CDR3 sequence (DNA): TGTGCCAGCAGCCAAGGAGGGCCAGCGTTTGCGGGGGCCCTTTACGAGCAGTACTTC.

This CDR3 is CASSLNDRGFQETQYF. CDR3 sequence (DNA): TGTGCCAGCAGCTTAAATGACAGGGGATTCCAAGAGACCCAGTACTTC. V is TRBV7-3 and J is TRBJ2-5, with TRBD1 identical over 8 bases. The CDR3 is made up of 16 amino acids. Germline loops: CDR1 SGHTA, CDR2 FQGTGA. V lost 1 base to trimming and J lost 1 base; unmatched junction nucleotides: 5. Based on the CDR3 plus reference TRBV7-3 and TRBJ2-5, the full variable domain is GAGVSQTPSNKVTEKGKYVELRCDPISGHTALYWYRQSLGQGPEFLIYFQGTGAADDSGLPNDRFFAVRPEGSVSTLKIQRTERGDSAVYLCASSLNDRGFQETQYFGPGTRLLVL.

This clonotype turned up a few times. The CDR3 DNA is TGTGCCAGCAGCTTAACCTACAGGAACGGGGAGCTGTTTTTT. It specifies CASSLTYRNGELFF. The chain couples TRBV7-6 to TRBJ2-2, with TRBD1 as a possible D gene (5 bases). V was clipped by 2 bases and J by 7 bases, with 11 bases between them. Germline CDR1 is SGHVS and CDR2 is FNYEAQ. The CDR3 has 14 amino acids.

This clonotype was seen only a few times. The rearrangement joins TRBV6-1 to TRBJ1-6; D unclear. Germline V gene lookup returns CDR1 MNHNS and CDR2 SASEGT. The CDR3 extends over 12 amino acids. Between the trimmed V and J ends, which lost 5 bases and 10 bases, there was a span of 9 bases. CDR3 DNA sequence: TGTGCCAGCAGTAACAGAGGCTCACCCCTCCACTTT. Translation: CASSNRGSPLHF.

This clonotype was seen repeatedly, ten times or more. J is TRBJ2-5 and V is TRBV29-1; 10 bases align to TRBD2. The CDR3 covers 16 residues. With 0 bases clipped from V and 1 base from J, the junction kept 5 bases outside the gene matches. Looked up from germline, CDR1 is SQVTM and CDR2 is ANQGSEA. The CDR3 spells CSVEDGLAETQETQYF. Here the CDR3 DNA reads TGCAGCGTTGAAGATGGACTAGCGGAGACCCAAGAGACCCAGTACTTC.

This clonotype turned up a few times. The chain links TRBV7-9 to TRBJ1-5, with D unclear. Trimming pared 5 bases from V and 7 bases from J, leaving 15 bases between. The CDR3 covers 14 residues. Germline values: CDR1 SEHNR, CDR2 FQNEAQ (reference sequence). CDR3 sequence reads: CASSPSGRWQPQHF. CDR3 DNA sequence: TGTGCCAGCAGCCCTTCCGGAAGGTGGCAGCCCCAGCATTTT.

CDR3 residues: CASSQVQRVPGGNQPQHF. The CDR3 nucleotides read TGCGCCAGCAGCCAAGTGCAAAGGGTCCCAGGGGGGAATCAGCCCCAGCATTTT. J is TRBJ1-5 and V is TRBV4-1; 7 nucleotides align to TRBD1. Germline CDR1 is MGHRA and CDR2 is YSYEKL. The CDR3 runs 18 residues. V gave up 1 base and J gave up 4 bases; unmatched junction bases: 13.

This clonotype was recorded at least ten times. This chain joins TRBV6-1 and TRBJ2-7; tentatively, D is TRBD2 (5 bases). The V end lost 3 bases, the J end lost 4 bases, and 13 bases lay between the germline ends. Germline V CDR1 and CDR2: MNHNS, SASEGT. This CDR3 spans 14 amino acids. The CDR3 bases are TGTGCCAGCAGTGACTGGAGCGGTGGGTACGAGCAGTACTTC. Translating gives CASSDWSGGYEQYF.

The chain is built from TRBV5-8 and TRBJ1-1; maybe TRBD1 (6 bases). V shed 6 bases and J shed 5 bases, with 17 bases lying between them. CDR1 is SGHTS and CDR2 is YDEGEE in the germline V gene. The CDR3 covers 14 residues. CDR3: CASTVGGGETEAFF. The CDR3 DNA follows: TGTGCCAGCACCGTGGGGGGGGGCGAAACTGAAGCTTTCTTT.

The chain couples TRBV7-8 to TRBJ2-5; the match to TRBD2 covers 13 bases. V gave up 5 bases and J gave up 5 bases; unmatched junction bases: 14. The CDR3 extends over 18 amino acids. Per the germline V gene, CDR1 is SGHVS and CDR2 is FQNEAQ. CDR3 coding DNA: TGTGCCAGCAGCCGCGGACTAGCGGGAGCTTTTTCTCGGGAGACCCAGTACTTC. Residues: CASSRGLAGAFSRETQYF.